The 25 T cell receptor beta chains below come from one sample, sequenced in a study of CD8+ T cells in alopecia areata. It was cDNA, reverse transcribed from extracted RNA, that served as the sequencing template. The table came from immunoSEQ multiplex PCR; TCRdb's copy has only in-frame clones and leaves some out. The data show 100,000 to 150,000 clones, 45% to 65% seen once. Here the sequenced sample was CD4+ T cells sorted from blood, taken at week 0. Source of these receptors: a human donor with alopecia areata.

This clone was seen a handful of times. The J gene is TRBJ1-5, the V gene TRBV19; 9 nucleotides agree with TRBD1. CDR1 and CDR2 (germline): LNHDA, SQIVND (reference sequence). The CDR3 contains 14 residues. V was pared by 6 bases and J by 6 bases, with 6 bases of the junction left unmatched. CDR3 DNA sequence: TGTGCCAGTAGGGGGACAGGGAAAATTCAGCCCCAGCATTTT. Protein product: CASRGTGKIQPQHF.

The chain employs TRBV5-6 and TRBJ1-1; TRBD1 matches at 8 bases. In germline, CDR1 is SGHDT, CDR2 YYEEEE. V lost 0 bases to trimming and J lost 5 bases; unmatched junction nucleotides: 3. CDR3 length: 14 residues. CDR3 sequence reads: CASSLGQGSTEAFF. The CDR3 DNA is TGTGCCAGCAGCTTGGGACAGGGGTCGACTGAAGCTTTCTTT.

This chain joins TRBV9 and TRBJ1-2, with 10 bases matching TRBD1. Germline CDR1 SGDLS, CDR2 YYNGEE. The CDR3 sequence is 12 residues long. Trimming took 7 bases from V and 6 from J; bases not matched to a gene: 3. The CDR3: CASRDRGDGYTF. The CDR3 DNA follows: TGTGCCAGCCGGGACAGGGGAGATGGCTACACCTTC.

The rearrangement joins TRBV6-6 to TRBJ2-6; D remains unclear. Deletions cut 5 bases from V and 3 bases from J, with 5 bases between. This CDR3 is built from 13 residues. The germline V gene encodes CDR1 MNHNY and CDR2 SVGAGI (reference sequence). CDR3 nucleotides: TGTGCCAGCAGTATGGGTGGGGCCAACGTCCTGACTTTC. Amino acids: CASSMGGANVLTF.

The chain joins TRBV7-3 to TRBJ2-2; no definite D call. Germline V gives CDR1 SGHTA, CDR2 FQGTGA. V gave up 4 bases and J gave up 0 bases, with 3 bases separating them. The CDR3 contains 13 residues. The DNA for the CDR3 is TGTGCCAGCAGCTCCCCGAACACCGGGGAGCTGTTTTTT. Residues: CASSSPNTGELFF.

The chain couples TRBV11-3 to TRBJ2-3; a weak D match, TRBD2 (5 bases). Germline V lookup: CDR1 SGHNT, CDR2 YENEEA. CDR3 length equals 15 residues. Trimming took off 2 bases at V and 3 bases at J, with 12 bases between the two ends. The CDR3, as DNA: TGTGCCAGCAGCTTAAGTAGGTCGGGAACAGATACGCAGTATTTT. It specifies CASSLSRSGTDTQYF.

V usage is TRBV5-6 and J usage is TRBJ2-7; 8 bases are a match to TRBD1. Germline V gene sequence: CDR1 SGHDT, CDR2 YYEEEE. Losses at the gene ends were 3 bases for V and 5 bases for J; bases not matched to a gene: 13. This CDR3 contains 16 residues. The CDR3 DNA is TGTGCCAGCAGCTACAACTACGGGACAGGAGGGAACGAGCAGTACTTC. It encodes CASSYNYGTGGNEQYF.

This clone was seen only once. The chain joins TRBV4-3 to TRBJ2-7; 8 bases are a match to TRBD2. Germline V lookup: CDR1 LGHNA, CDR2 YSLEER. CDR3 size: 15 residues. The V and J ends lost 0 bases and 4 bases, in that order; junction bases with no gene match: 5. The CDR3 DNA reads TGCGCCAGCAGCCAAGATGCGGGGGGCGGTTACGAGCAGTACTTC. Its protein is CASSQDAGGGYEQYF.

The chain employs TRBV7-9 and TRBJ1-6, with 10 nucleotides matching TRBD1. Germline CDR1 SEHNR, CDR2 FQNEAQ (reference sequence). This CDR3 region has 17 residues. J lost 10 bases, V lost 5 bases, and 14 bases had no gene match. CDR3 sequence (DNA): TGTGCCAGCAGCCTCCTTGGCCGGGACAGGGGAGGCTCACCCCTCCACTTT. Residues: CASSLLGRDRGGSPLHF.

This clone was observed a handful of times. This chain links TRBV18 with TRBJ2-1; D is unclear. Germline V gives CDR1 KGHSH, CDR2 LQKENI. Trimming took 2 bases from V and 2 from J, leaving 4 bases between them. The CDR3 sequence is 13 residues long. The DNA for the CDR3 is TGTGCCAGCTCACCAACGCCCTACAATGAGCAGTTCTTC. Translating gives CASSPTPYNEQFF.

V usage is TRBV6-5 and J usage is TRBJ2-3; D gene unclear. Trimming stripped 6 bases from V and 8 bases from J, with 21 bases between. The CDR3 has 15 residues. Germline V CDR1 and CDR2: MNHEY, SVGAGI. CDR3 nucleotide sequence: TGTGCCAGCAGAGCACAGCCTGCAGAGGCAGGTACGCAGTATTTT. This translates into CASRAQPAEAGTQYF.

The V and J genes are TRBV5-5 and TRBJ2-3, with TRBD2 as a possible D gene (5 bases). There are 16 residues in the CDR3. The germline V gene encodes CDR1 SGHKS and CDR2 YYEKEE (reference sequence). The V and J ends lost 4 bases and 5 bases respectively, with 20 bases between them. The CDR3 protein is CASSVTGKEHRDTQYF. For the CDR3, the DNA is TGTGCCAGCAGCGTTACCGGGAAGGAACACAGAGATACGCAGTATTTT.

The V call is TRBV9, the J call TRBJ2-2; D possibly corresponds to TRBD2 (5 bases). CDR1 and CDR2 (germline): SGDLS, YYNGEE. Trimming shortened V by 4 bases and J by 4 bases, and 8 bases separated the two germline ends. The CDR3 runs to 13 residues. Here the CDR3 reads CASSPGFTGELFF. In DNA form, the CDR3 reads TGTGCCAGCAGCCCGGGGTTCACCGGGGAGCTGTTTTTT. The complete variable domain, with remaining parts taken from reference TRBV9 and TRBJ2-2, reads DSGVTQTPKHLITATGQRVTLRCSPRSGDLSVYWYQQSLDQGLQFLIQYYNGEERAKGNILERFSAQQFPDLHSELNLSSLELGDSALYFCASSPGFTGELFFGEGSRLTVL.

This clone was seen only a few times. The V and J genes are TRBV11-3 and TRBJ2-7, with 8 nucleotides matching TRBD1. Germline-derived CDR1 and CDR2 are SGHNT and YENEEA. Losses at the gene ends were 4 bases for V and 7 bases for J; bases not matched to a gene: 6. The CDR3 is made up of 13 amino acids. CDR3: CASSSGRGLEQYF. CDR3 nucleotides: TGTGCCAGCAGCTCCGGCAGGGGGCTGGAGCAGTACTTC. The whole variable domain, remainder taken from reference TRBV11-3 and TRBJ2-7, is EAGVVQSPRYKIIEKKQPVAFWCNPISGHNTLYWYLQNLGQGPELLIRYENEEAVDDSQLPKDRFSAERLKGVDSTLKIQPAELGDSAVYLCASSSGRGLEQYFGPGTRLTVT.

Only a few counts were recorded for this clone. The chain links TRBV9 to TRBJ1-4, with D unclear. The CDR3 has 14 residues. V was clipped by 0 bases and J by 5 bases, with 8 bases between them. CDR1 SGDLS and CDR2 YYNGEE come from the germline V gene. The CDR3 loop is CASSVDSGNEKLFF. The DNA for the CDR3 is TGTGCCAGCAGCGTAGACAGCGGGAATGAAAAACTGTTTTTT.

This clone was seen a single time. The chain has TRBV5-1 and TRBJ2-5; 10 nucleotides agree with TRBD1. This CDR3 region has 13 residues. Per the germline V gene, CDR1 is SGHRS and CDR2 is YFSETQ. V shed 4 bases and J 4 bases; nucleotides not matched to a gene: 1. The CDR3 protein is CASSRTGGETQYF. For the CDR3, the DNA is TGCGCCAGCAGCCGGACAGGGGGAGAGACCCAGTACTTC.

CDR3 sequence: CAWSGLQRGEQYF. The CDR3 region has the DNA TGTGCCTGGAGCGGCCTCCAGCGGGGCGAGCAGTACTTC. The chain combines TRBV30 with TRBJ2-7; the match to TRBD2 covers 7 bases. Germline assignment: CDR1 GTSNPN and CDR2 SVGIG (reference sequence). V was pared by 3 bases and J by 6 bases, with 8 bases of the junction left unmatched. The CDR3 is made up of 13 amino acids.

The chain links TRBV20-1 to TRBJ2-2, with D unresolved. This CDR3 contains 11 residues. Trimming cost V 0 bases and J 4 bases, with 0 bases left between them. Germline CDR1 and CDR2: DFQATT and SNEGSKA (reference sequence). This CDR3 reads CSARDTGELFF. CDR3 DNA: TGCAGTGCTAGAGACACCGGGGAGCTGTTTTTT.

The V and J genes are TRBV10-3 and TRBJ2-3; perhaps TRBD1 as D (6 bases). The germline gives CDR1 ENHRY, CDR2 SYGVKD. V lost 6 bases to trimming and J lost 6 bases, with 7 bases between them. This CDR3 has 11 amino acids. This chain's CDR3 is CAIRTGDTQYF. Written as DNA, the CDR3 is TGTGCCATCAGAACAGGGGATACGCAGTATTTT.

The rearrangement links TRBV5-6 to TRBJ2-5; possibly TRBD1 for D (8 bases). CDR1 and CDR2 from the germline V gene are SGHDT and YYEEEE. This CDR3 contains 14 residues. Trimming pared 0 bases from V and 9 bases from J, leaving 15 bases between. The CDR3 here is CASSLGHRGGAQYF. Here the CDR3 DNA reads TGTGCCAGCAGCTTGGGGCACAGGGGGGGGGCCCAGTACTTC.

The chain carries TRBV9 and TRBJ2-5; 7 positions agree with TRBD2. V lost 5 bases and J lost 5; bases outside the gene matches: 15. CDR3 length equals 16 residues. Germline CDR1 SGDLS, CDR2 YYNGEE. CDR3 nucleotide sequence: TGTGCCAGCAGACCCAAGCGGCGGGGGTCCTGGGAGACCCAGTACTTC. Its protein product is CASRPKRRGSWETQYF.

The V call is TRBV7-2, the J call TRBJ2-5; no clear D. V lost 11 bases and J lost 4, with 11 bases in between. Germline assignment: CDR1 SGHTA and CDR2 FQGNSA. The CDR3 consists of 11 residues. DNA for the CDR3: TGTGCCTGGGCTCGAGGAGAGACCCAGTACTTC. Amino acids: CAWARGETQYF.

In this sample, this clone turned up a few times. This chain links TRBV27 with TRBJ2-1; possible D gene TRBD2, 6 bases. The V end lost 0 bases, the J end lost 3 bases, and 9 bases lay between the germline ends. Looked up from germline, CDR1 is MNHEY and CDR2 is SMNVEV (reference sequence). There are 15 residues in the CDR3. CDR3 in amino acids: CASSLSGGNYNEQFF. The CDR3 DNA sequence: TGTGCCAGCAGTTTATCTGGGGGGAACTACAATGAGCAGTTCTTC.

The CDR3 loop is CASSIRGDQPQHF. CDR3 bases: TGTGCCAGCAGTATCCGGGGCGATCAGCCCCAGCATTTT. V is TRBV6-6 and J is TRBJ1-5; D possibly corresponds to TRBD1 (5 bases). Germline CDR1 MNHNY, CDR2 SVGAGI (reference sequence). V lost 5 bases and J 5 bases, leaving 10 bases between the germline ends. The CDR3 spans 13 residues.

The chain recombines TRBV27 with TRBJ1-1; 7 nucleotides agree with TRBD1. The CDR3 spans 16 residues. V lost 3 bases and J lost 7; bases outside the gene matches: 14. Germline V gene lookup returns CDR1 MNHEY and CDR2 SMNVEV (reference sequence). CDR3 in amino acids: CASSLYSGGTDIEAFF. CDR3 DNA sequence: TGTGCCAGCAGTTTGTACTCGGGCGGGACAGATATTGAAGCTTTCTTT.